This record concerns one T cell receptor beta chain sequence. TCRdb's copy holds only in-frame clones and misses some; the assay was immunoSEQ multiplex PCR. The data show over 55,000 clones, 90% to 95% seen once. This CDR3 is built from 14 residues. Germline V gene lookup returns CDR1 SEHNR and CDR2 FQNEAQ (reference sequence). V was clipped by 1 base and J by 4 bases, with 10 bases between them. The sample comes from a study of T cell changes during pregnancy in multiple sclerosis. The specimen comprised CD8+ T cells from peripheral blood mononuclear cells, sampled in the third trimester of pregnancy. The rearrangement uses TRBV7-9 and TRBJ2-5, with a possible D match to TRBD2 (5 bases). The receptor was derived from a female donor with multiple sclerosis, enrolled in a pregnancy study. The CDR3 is CASSLVDAGETQYF. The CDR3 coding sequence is TGTGCCAGCAGCTTAGTGGACGCGGGAGAGACCCAGTACTTC.